This is a list of T cell receptor beta chains from one sample in a study of blood T cell repertoires in COVID-19. Profiled with immunoSEQ multiplex PCR; TCRdb holds only in-frame clones, not every one. The table shows tens of thousands of clones, with more than 80% occurring only once. The sequencing sample was made of peripheral blood. These TCRs come from a man between 50 and 59 years old with active or convalescent COVID-19. Each CDR3 is given with its conserved first and last residue. A D gene is named only where the DNA matches it firmly. Clone size is stated in some rows and not others, as once, few, many or a class when expanded.

clone_size j_call d_call v_call cdr3_aa cdr3_nt
once TRBJ2-5 TRBD1 TRBV18 CASSPMTGIGETQYF TGTGCCAGCTCACCCATGACAGGGATCGGGGAGACCCAGTACTTC
few TRBJ1-2 TRBD1 TRBV2 CASIGDRGQRKGYTF TGTGCCAGCATCGGGGACAGGGGGCAAAGAAAGGGCTACACCTTC
once TRBJ2-3 TRBD2 TRBV6-5 CASSYSLAGGSDTQYF TGTGCCAGCAGTTACAGCCTAGCGGGGGGATCAGATACGCAGTATTTT
. TRBJ1-2 TRBD1 TRBV10-3 CAIRDPGTADNYGYTF TGTGCCATCAGGGACCCCGGGACAGCCGATAACTATGGCTACACCTTC
. TRBJ2-3 TRBD2 TRBV6-6 CATSGLAIDTQYF TGTGCCACTTCGGGACTAGCAATAGATACGCAGTATTTT
. TRBJ2-7 TRBD2 TRBV27 CASSRTSGGAREQYF TGTGCCAGCAGCCGGACTAGCGGGGGGGCTCGGGAGCAGTACTTC
. TRBJ2-5 . TRBV24-1 CATSAGGGGQETQYF TGTGCCACCAGTGCTGGGGGCGGGGGCCAAGAGACCCAGTACTTC
. TRBJ1-5 . TRBV27 CASSLQYSNQPQHF TGTGCCAGCAGTTTACAGTATAGCAATCAGCCCCAGCATTTT
. TRBJ1-6 TRBD1 TRBV2 CASQGTGGHSPLHF TGTGCCAGCCAAGGGACAGGGGGCCATTCACCCCTCCACTTT
. TRBJ2-1 . TRBV5-6 CASSLEAGSSNEQFF TGTGCCAGCAGCTTGGAGGCAGGGTCTAGCAATGAGCAGTTCTTC
few TRBJ1-2 . TRBV3-1/TRBV3-2 CASSQEWDILFYGYTF TGTGCCAGCAGCCAAGAATGGGACATATTATTCTATGGCTACACCTTC
. TRBJ2-3 TRBD2 TRBV7-3 CASSLLSWGGDTQYF TGTGCCAGCAGCTTATTATCTTGGGGGGGAGATACGCAGTATTTT
once TRBJ2-5 TRBD2 TRBV27 CASSLGQGQLAGGLRGETQYF TGTGCCAGCAGTTTGGGACAGGGCCAACTAGCGGGGGGACTGAGGGGGGAGACCCAGTACTTC
. TRBJ2-1 TRBD1 TRBV5-1 CASSRITGAEQFF TGCGCCAGCAGTCGAATAACAGGGGCTGAGCAGTTCTTC
. TRBJ1-4 . TRBV27 CASSRRGNEKLFF TGTGCCAGCAGTCGGCGGGGTAATGAAAAACTGTTTTTT
. TRBJ2-7 TRBD1 TRBV5-1 CASSLTGGFYEQYF TGCGCCAGCAGCCTGACAGGGGGATTCTACGAGCAGTACTTC
once TRBJ1-5 TRBD1 TRBV27 CASTQTGLNQPQHF TGTGCCAGCACACAGACAGGGCTGAATCAGCCCCAGCATTTT
. TRBJ2-7 TRBD1 TRBV27 CASSPDRSLYEQYF TGTGCCAGCAGTCCGGACAGGTCCCTCTACGAGCAGTACTTC
. TRBJ2-1 TRBD2 TRBV3-1/TRBV3-2 CASSQVLAGEQFF TGTGCCAGCAGCCAAGTGCTAGCGGGTGAGCAGTTCTTC